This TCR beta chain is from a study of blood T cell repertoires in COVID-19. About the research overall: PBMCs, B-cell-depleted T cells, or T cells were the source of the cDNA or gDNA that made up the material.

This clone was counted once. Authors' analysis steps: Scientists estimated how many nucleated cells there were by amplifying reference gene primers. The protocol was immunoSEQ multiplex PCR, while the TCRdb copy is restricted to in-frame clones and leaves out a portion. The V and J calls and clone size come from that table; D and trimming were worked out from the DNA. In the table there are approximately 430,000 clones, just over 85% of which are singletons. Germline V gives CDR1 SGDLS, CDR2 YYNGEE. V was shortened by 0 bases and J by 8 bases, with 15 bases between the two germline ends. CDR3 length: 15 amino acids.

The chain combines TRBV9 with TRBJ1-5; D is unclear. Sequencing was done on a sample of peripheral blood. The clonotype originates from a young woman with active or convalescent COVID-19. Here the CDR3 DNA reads TGTGCCAGCAGCGTAGACGGGTCCACTTCGGAGCCCCAGCATTTT. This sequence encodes CASSVDGSTSEPQHF.